Sequencing of this T cell receptor beta chain was carried out in a study of vaccination effects on CD4 cells after COVID-19. Profiled with immunoSEQ multiplex PCR; TCRdb holds only in-frame clones, not every one. Of 67,000 or so clones in the sample, about 86% are singletons; the top ten hold 1.2%. Germline CDR1 reads WNHNN; CDR2 reads SYGVQD (reference sequence). The CDR3 has 16 residues. Unmatched junction bases numbered 4, after V lost 3 bases and J lost 6 bases. Sequencing in the ViraFEST assay came after antigen-specific CD4+ T cells had been expanded with viral peptide pools, which were used to stimulate PBMC. Once cultured for roughly nine days, the cells underwent separation to obtain CD4+ T cells. Participants got two doses of BNT162b2 or mRNA-1273 vaccine. Nucleocapsid antibody tests were negative, and the vaccine recipients had no prior SARS-CoV-2 infection. Worth noting for this clone: The target antigen is unknown.

The sample in question was CD4+ T cells from PBMCs cultured with HCoV-229E spike peptides, obtained after COVID-19 vaccination. J is TRBJ2-1 and V is TRBV10-1; 14 bases align to TRBD2. This sequence was found in a human donor who received a COVID-19 vaccine. The CDR3 is CASSDPGLAGGNEQFF. The CDR3 region has the DNA TGCGCCAGCAGTGACCCTGGACTAGCGGGGGGCAATGAGCAGTTCTTC.